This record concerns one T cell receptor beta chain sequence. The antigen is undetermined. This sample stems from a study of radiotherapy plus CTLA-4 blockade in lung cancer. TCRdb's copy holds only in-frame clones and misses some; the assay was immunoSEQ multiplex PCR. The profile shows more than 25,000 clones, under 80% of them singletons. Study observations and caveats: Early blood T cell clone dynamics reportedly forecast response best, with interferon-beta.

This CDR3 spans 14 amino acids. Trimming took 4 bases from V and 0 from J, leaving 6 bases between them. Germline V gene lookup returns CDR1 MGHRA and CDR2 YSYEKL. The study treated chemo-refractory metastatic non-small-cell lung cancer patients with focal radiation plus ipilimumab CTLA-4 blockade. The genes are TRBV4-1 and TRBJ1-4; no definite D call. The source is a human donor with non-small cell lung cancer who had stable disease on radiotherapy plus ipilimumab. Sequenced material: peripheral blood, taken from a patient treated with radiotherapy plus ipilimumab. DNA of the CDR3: TGCGCCAGCAGCCCGGGATCAACTAATGAAAAACTGTTTTTT. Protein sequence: CASSPGSTNEKLFF.